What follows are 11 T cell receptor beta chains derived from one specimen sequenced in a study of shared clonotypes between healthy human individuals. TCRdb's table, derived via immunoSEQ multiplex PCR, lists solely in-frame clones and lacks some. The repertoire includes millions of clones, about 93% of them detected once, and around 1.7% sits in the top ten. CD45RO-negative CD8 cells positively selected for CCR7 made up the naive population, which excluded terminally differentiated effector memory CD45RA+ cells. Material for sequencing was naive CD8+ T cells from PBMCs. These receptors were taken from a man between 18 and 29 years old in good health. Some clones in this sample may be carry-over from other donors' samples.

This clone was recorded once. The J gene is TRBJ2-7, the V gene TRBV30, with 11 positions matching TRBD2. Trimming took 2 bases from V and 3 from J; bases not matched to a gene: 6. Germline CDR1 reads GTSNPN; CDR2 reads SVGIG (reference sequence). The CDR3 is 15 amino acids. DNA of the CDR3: TGTGCCTGGAGTTTCCCTGGGACTAGCGGCTACGAGCAGTACTTC. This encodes CAWSFPGTSGYEQYF.

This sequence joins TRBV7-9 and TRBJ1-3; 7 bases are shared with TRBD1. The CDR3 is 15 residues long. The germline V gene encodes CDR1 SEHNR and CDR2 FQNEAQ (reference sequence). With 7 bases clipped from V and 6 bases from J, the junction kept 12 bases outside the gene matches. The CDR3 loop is CASTVTGQSENTIYF. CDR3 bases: TGTGCCAGCACCGTCACGGGACAGAGCGAAAACACCATATATTTT.

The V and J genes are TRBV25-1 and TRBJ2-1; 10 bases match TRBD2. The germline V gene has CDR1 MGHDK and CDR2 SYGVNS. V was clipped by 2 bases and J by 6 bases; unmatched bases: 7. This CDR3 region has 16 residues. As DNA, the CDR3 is TGTGCCAGCAGTGAACCTCTAGCGGGGGCGAGCAATGAGCAGTTCTTC. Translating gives CASSEPLAGASNEQFF.

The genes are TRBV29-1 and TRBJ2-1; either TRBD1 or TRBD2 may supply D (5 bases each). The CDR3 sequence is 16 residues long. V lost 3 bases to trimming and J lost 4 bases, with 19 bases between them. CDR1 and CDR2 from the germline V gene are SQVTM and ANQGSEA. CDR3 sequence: CSVDSGHEGSYNEQFF. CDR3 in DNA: TGCAGCGTTGATTCTGGTCACGAGGGGTCTTACAATGAGCAGTTCTTC.

Here the CDR3 reads CASSVSFLSYNEQFF. The DNA of the CDR3 is TGTGCCAGCAGCGTAAGTTTCCTCTCCTACAATGAGCAGTTCTTC. The chain joins TRBV9 to TRBJ2-1; no clear D gene. The CDR3 spans 15 residues. V gave up 1 base and J gave up 0 bases, with 8 bases separating them. CDR1 SGDLS and CDR2 YYNGEE come from the germline V gene.

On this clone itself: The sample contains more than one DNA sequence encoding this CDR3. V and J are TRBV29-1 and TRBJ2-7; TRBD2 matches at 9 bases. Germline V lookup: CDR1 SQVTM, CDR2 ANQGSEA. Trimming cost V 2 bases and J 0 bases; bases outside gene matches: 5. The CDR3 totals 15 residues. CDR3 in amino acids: CSVELAGVSSYEQYF. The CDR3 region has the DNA TGCAGCGTTGAATTAGCGGGAGTTTCCTCCTACGAGCAGTACTTC.

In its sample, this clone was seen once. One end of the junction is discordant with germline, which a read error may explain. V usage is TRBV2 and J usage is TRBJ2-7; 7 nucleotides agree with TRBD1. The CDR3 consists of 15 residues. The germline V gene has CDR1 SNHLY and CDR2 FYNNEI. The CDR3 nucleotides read TGTGCCAGCAGAGAAGGGGGCCGGACCGTCTACGAGCAGTACTTC. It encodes CASREGGRTVYEQYF.

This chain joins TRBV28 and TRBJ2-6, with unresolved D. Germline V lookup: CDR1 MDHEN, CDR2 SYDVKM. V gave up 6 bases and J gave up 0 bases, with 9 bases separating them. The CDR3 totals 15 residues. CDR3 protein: CASSSRVSGANVLTF. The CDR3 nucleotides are TGTGCCAGCAGCTCTAGAGTCTCTGGGGCCAACGTCCTGACTTTC.

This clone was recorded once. CDR3 region: CASSSSAYYEQYF. Here the CDR3 DNA reads TGTGCCAGCAGCTCCTCCGCATACTACGAGCAGTACTTC. The chain links TRBV7-3 to TRBJ2-7; the D is unclear. V was shortened by 4 bases and J by 3 bases, with 10 bases between the two germline ends. Per germline, CDR1 SGHTA and CDR2 FQGTGA. The CDR3 totals 13 residues.

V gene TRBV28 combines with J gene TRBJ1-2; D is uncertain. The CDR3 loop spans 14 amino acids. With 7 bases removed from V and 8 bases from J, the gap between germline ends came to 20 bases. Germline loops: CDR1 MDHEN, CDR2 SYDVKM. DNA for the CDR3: TGTGCCAGCATCAACCTCCGGAGCCCTGAGGGCTACACCTTC. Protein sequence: CASINLRSPEGYTF.

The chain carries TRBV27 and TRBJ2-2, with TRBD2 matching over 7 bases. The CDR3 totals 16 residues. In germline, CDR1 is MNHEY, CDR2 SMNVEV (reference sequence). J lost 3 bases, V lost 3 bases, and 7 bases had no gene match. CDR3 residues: CASSLRGTTHTGELFF. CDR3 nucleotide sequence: TGTGCCAGCAGTTTGCGGGGGACTACTCACACCGGGGAGCTGTTTTTT.